Judged by frequency, the clone carrying this T cell receptor beta chain is large. The target antigen is unknown. CDR3 length equals 14 residues. The germline CDR1 and CDR2 sequences are SGHTA and FQGNSA. CSF cells underwent 10X single-cell V(D)J and 5' gene-expression profiling. TCRdb reprocessed the 10x single-cell sequencing reads, with one entry per CDR3 protein and no DNA. The sample table includes about 1,200 distinct CDR3 sequences. The data derive from a study of CD8 T cells in cerebrospinal fluid in Alzheimer's disease. The overall study: Clonal expansion of CSF T cells was measured with plate-based and droplet-based single-cell sequencing.

General observations from the study: Compared with controls, mild cognitive impairment or Alzheimer's disease patients showed higher maximum CSF clone percentages.

A live/dead marker was used to sort live CSF cells for droplet sequencing. Material: cerebrospinal fluid. V gene TRBV7-2 combines with J gene TRBJ2-3. This TCR derives from a human donor in good health. The CDR3 sequence: CASETSGISDTQYF.